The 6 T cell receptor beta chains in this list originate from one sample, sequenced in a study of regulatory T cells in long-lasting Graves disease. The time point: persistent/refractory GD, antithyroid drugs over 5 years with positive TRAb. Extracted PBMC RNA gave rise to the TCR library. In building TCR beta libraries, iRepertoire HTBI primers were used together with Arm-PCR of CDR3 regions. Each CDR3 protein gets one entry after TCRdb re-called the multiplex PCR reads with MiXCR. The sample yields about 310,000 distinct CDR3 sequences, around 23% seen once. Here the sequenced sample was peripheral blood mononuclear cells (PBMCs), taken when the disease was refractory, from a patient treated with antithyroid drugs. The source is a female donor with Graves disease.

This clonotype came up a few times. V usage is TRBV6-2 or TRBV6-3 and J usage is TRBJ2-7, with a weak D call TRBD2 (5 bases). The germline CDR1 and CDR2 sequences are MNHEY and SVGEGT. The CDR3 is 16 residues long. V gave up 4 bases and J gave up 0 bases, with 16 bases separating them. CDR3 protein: CASSSPTAAPSYEQYF. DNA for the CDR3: TGTGCCAGCAGTTCTCCCACAGCGGCACCCTCCTACGAGCAGTACTTC.

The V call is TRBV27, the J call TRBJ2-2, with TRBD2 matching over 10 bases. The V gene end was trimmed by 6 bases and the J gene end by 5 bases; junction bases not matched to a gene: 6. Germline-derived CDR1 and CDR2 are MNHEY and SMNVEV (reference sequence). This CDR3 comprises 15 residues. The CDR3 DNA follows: TGTGCCAGCAGACCTAGCGGGAGAGGGACCGGGGAGCTGTTTTTT. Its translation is CASRPSGRGTGELFF.

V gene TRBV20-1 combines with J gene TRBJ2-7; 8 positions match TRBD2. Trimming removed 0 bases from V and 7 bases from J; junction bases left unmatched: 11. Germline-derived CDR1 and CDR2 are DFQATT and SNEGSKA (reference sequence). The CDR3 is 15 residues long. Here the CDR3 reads CSARDRSGSVREQYF. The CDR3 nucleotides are TGCAGTGCTAGAGATAGAAGCGGGAGTGTTCGGGAGCAGTACTTC.

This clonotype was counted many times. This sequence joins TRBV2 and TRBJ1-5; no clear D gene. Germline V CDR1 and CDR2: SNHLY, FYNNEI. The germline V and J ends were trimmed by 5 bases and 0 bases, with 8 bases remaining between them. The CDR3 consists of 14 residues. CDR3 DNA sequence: TGTGCCAGCAGTCTGATGAATAGCAATCAGCCCCAGCATTTT. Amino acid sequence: CASSLMNSNQPQHF.

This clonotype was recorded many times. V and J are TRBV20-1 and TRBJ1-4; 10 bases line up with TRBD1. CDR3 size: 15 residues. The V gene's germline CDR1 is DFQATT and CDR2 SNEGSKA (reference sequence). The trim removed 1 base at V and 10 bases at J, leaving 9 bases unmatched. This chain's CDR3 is CSARGSGTGEGKLFF. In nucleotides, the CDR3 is TGCAGTGCTAGAGGGTCCGGGACAGGGGAGGGAAAACTGTTTTTT.

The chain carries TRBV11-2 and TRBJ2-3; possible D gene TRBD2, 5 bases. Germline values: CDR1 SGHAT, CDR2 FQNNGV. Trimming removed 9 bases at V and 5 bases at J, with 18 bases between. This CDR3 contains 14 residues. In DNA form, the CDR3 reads TGTGCCAGTGGGATCTATCGGGAAATAGATACGCAGTATTTT. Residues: CASGIYREIDTQYF.